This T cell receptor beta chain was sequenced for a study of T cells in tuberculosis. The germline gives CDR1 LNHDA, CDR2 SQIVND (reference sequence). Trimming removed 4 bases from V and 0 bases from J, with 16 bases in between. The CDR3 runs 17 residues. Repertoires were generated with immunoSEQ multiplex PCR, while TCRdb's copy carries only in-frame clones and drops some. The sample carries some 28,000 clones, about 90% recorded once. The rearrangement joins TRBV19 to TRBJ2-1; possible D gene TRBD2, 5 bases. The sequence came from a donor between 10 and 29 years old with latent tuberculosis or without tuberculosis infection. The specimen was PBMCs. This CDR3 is CASSRTAIGSSYNEQFF. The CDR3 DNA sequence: TGTGCCAGTAGTAGGACTGCGATAGGGAGCTCCTACAATGAGCAGTTCTTC.